This section outlines one T cell receptor beta chain sequence together with its context. Lacking the conserved final phenylalanine or tryptophan, this CDR3 likely reflects a read error. These data are taken from a study of T-cell reconstitution after alpha-beta-depleted transplantation in children. Unique molecular identifiers were used in preparing the TCRbeta library. TCRdb recomputed calls from the PCR reads with MiXCR, one row per CDR3 protein. The sample consists of around 600,000 distinct CDR3 sequences, about 10% of them appearing once. The germline V gene encodes CDR1 SQVTM and CDR2 ANQGSEA. There are 13 residues in the CDR3. The trim removed 3 bases at V and 8 bases at J, leaving 5 bases unmatched.

This chain links TRBV29-1 with TRBJ1-1; 11 nucleotides agree with TRBD1. The receptor comes from a human donor who donated a stem cell graft to a child with acute myeloid leukemia. The sample was PBMCs from the stem cell graft donor, taken from the stem cell graft. The CDR3 coding sequence is TGCAGCGTTGACTGGGACAGGGGGTTCGAAGCTTTCCTT. Encoded protein: CSVDWDRGFEAFL.